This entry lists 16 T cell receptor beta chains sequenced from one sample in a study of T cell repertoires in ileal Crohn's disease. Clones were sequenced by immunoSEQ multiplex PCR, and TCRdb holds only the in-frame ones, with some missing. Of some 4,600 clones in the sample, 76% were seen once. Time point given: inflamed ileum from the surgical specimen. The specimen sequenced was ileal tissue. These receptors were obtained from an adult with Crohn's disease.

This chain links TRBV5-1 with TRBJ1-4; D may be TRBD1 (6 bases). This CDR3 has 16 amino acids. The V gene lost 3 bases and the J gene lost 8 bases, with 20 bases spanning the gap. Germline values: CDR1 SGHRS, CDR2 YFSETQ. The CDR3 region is CASSSRQAGRGEKLFF. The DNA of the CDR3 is TGCGCCAGCAGCTCCCGACAGGCTGGGCGTGGGGAAAAACTGTTTTTT.

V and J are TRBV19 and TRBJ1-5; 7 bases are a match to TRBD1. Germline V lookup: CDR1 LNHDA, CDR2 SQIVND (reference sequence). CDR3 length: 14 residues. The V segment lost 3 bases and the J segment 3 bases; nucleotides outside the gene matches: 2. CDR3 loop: CASSIGTVNQPQHF. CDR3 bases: TGTGCCAGTAGTATCGGGACAGTCAATCAGCCCCAGCATTTT.

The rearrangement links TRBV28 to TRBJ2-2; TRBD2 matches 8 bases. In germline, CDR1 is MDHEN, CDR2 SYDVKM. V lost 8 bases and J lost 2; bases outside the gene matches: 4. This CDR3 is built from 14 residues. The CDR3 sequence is CASLSGDNTGELFF. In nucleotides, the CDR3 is TGTGCCAGCCTTAGCGGGGACAACACCGGGGAGCTGTTTTTT.

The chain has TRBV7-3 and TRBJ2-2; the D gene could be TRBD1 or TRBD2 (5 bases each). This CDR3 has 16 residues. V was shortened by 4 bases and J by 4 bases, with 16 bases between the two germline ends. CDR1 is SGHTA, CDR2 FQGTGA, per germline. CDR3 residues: CASSSTPGTGTGELFF. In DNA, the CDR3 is TGTGCCAGCAGCTCCACCCCAGGGACGGGCACCGGGGAGCTGTTTTTT.

CDR3 DNA sequence: TGTGCCAGCAGCCCGAATGACGGGGAGTCCTACAATGAGCAGTTCTTC. Protein product: CASSPNDGESYNEQFF. The rearrangement uses TRBV7-6 and TRBJ2-1; TRBD2 is a possible D gene (5 bases). The germline gives CDR1 SGHVS, CDR2 FNYEAQ. The CDR3 loop spans 16 amino acids. Trimming pared 5 bases from V and 1 base from J, leaving 15 bases between.

The CDR3 DNA reads as TGTGCCAGTAGTATAGGTGGGCAGGGGGAGACCCAGTACTTC. Its protein is CASSIGGQGETQYF. The rearrangement uses TRBV19 and TRBJ2-5, with a possible D match to TRBD1 (6 bases). Looked up from germline, CDR1 is LNHDA and CDR2 is SQIVND (reference sequence). CDR3 length: 14 residues. The V and J ends lost 1 base and 5 bases respectively, with 11 bases between them.

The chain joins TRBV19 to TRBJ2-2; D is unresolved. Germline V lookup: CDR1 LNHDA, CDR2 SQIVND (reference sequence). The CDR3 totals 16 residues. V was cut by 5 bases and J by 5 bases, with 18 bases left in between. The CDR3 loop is CASSVRLDSRTGELFF. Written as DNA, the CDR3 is TGTGCCAGTAGTGTGCGTTTGGATTCGAGGACCGGGGAGCTGTTTTTT.

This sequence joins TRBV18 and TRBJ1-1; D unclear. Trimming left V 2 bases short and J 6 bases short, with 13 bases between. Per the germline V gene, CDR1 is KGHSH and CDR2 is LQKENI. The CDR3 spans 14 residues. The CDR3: CASSPSPGLSEAFF. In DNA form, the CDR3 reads TGTGCCAGCTCACCATCCCCAGGCCTTTCTGAAGCTTTCTTT.

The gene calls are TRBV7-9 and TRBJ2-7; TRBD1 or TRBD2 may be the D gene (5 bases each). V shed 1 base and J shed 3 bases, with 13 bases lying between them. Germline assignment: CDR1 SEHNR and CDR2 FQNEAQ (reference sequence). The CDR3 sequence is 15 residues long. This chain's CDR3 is CASSLGAGDGYEQYF. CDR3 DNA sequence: TGTGCCAGCAGCTTAGGCGCTGGGGACGGCTACGAGCAGTACTTC.

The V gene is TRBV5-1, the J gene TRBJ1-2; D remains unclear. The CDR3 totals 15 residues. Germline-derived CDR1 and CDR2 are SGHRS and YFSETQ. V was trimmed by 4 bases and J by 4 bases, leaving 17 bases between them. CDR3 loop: CASSRGRENFYGYTF. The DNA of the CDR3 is TGCGCCAGCAGCCGGGGTCGGGAGAACTTCTATGGCTACACCTTC.

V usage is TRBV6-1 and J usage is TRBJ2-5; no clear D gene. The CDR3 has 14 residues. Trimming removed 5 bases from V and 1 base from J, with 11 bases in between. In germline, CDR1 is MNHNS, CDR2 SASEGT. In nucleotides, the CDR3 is TGTGCCAGCAGTCCACACTTGGCCCAAGAGACCCAGTACTTC. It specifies CASSPHLAQETQYF.

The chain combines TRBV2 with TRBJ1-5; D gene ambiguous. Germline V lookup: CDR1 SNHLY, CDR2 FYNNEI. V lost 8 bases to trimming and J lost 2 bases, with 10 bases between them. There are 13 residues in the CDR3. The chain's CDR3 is CASLGPGNQPQHF. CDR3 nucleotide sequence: TGTGCCAGCCTAGGGCCGGGCAATCAGCCCCAGCATTTT.

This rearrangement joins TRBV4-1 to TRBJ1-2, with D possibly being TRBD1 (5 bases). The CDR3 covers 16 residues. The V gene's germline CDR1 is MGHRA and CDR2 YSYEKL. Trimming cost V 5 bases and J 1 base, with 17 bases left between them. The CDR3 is CASSIPWDGNNYGYTF. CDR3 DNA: TGCGCCAGCAGCATACCGTGGGACGGCAATAACTATGGCTACACCTTC.

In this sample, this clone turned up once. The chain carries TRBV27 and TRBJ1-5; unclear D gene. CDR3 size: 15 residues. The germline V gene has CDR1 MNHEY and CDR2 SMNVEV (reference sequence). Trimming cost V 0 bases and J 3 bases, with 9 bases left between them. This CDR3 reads CASSLSRRLNQPQHF. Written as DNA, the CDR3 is TGTGCCAGCAGTTTATCGCGGCGCCTCAATCAGCCCCAGCATTTT.

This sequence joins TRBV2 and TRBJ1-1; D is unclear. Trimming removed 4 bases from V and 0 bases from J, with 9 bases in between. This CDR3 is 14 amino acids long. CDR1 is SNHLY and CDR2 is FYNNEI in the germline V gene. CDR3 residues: CASSVRALNTEAFF. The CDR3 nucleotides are TGTGCCAGCAGTGTGAGGGCCCTGAACACTGAAGCTTTCTTT.

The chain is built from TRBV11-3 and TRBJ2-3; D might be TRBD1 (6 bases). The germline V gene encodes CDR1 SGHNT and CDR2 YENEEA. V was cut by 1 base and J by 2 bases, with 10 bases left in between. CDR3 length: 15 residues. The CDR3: CASSLGSGVTDTQYF. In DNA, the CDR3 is TGTGCCAGCAGCTTAGGGTCAGGGGTCACAGATACGCAGTATTTT.